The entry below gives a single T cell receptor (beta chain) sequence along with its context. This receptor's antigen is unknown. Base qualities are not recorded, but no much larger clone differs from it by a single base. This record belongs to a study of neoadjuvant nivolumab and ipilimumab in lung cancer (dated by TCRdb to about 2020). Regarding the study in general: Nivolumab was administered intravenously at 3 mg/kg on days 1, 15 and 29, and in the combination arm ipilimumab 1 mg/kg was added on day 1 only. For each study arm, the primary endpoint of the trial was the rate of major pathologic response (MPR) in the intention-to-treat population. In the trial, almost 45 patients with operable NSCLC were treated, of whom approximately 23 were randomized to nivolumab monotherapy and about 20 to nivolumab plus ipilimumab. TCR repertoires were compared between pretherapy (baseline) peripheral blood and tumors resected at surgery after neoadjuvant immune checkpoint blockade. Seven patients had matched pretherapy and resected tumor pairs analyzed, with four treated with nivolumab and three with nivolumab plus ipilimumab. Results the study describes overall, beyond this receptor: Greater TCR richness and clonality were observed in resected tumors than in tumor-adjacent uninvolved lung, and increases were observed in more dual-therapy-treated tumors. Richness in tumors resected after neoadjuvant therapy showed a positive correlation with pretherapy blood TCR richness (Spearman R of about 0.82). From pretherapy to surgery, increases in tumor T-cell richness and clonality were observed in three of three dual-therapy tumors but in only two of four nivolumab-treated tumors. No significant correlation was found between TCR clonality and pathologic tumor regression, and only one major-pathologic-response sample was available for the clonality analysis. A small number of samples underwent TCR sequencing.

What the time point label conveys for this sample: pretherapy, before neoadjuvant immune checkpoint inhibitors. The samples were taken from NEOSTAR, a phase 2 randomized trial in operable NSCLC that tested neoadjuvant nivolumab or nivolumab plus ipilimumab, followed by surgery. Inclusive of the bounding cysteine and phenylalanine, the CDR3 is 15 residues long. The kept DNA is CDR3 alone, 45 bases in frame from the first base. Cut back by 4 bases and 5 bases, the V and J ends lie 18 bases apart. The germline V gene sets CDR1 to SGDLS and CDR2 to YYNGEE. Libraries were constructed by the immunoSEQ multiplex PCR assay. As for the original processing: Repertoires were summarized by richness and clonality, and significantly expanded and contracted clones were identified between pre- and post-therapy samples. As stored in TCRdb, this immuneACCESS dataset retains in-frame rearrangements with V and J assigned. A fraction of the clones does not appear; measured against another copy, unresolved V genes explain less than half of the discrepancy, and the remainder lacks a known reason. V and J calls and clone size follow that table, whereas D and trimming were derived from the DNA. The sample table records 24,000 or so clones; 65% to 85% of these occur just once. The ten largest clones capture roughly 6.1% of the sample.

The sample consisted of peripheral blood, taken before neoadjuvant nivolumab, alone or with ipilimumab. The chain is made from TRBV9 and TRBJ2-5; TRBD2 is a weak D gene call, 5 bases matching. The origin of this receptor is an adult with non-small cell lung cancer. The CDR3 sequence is CASSSFDAGWETQYF. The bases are TGTGCCAGCAGCTCCTTCGACGCGGGCTGGGAGACCCAGTACTTC.